The 21 T cell receptor beta chains below were found in one sample sequenced in a study of T cell repertoires in cytomegalovirus infection. A single record per CDR3 protein comes from TCRdb applying MiXCR to the reads. The table has about 360,000 distinct CDR3 sequences, 34% seen once; the top ten hold 13%. No antigen has been identified for these receptors. The sample in question was cultured PBMCs, obtained from culture after CMV antigen stimulation. The receptors come from a human donor in good health (CMV status not recorded). Some clones in this sample may be carry-over from other donors' samples.

V and J are TRBV12-3 or TRBV12-4 and TRBJ1-1; D possibly corresponds to TRBD1 (5 bases). There are 13 residues in the CDR3. The V end was cut by 6 bases, the J end by 4 bases, with 12 bases between. DNA for the CDR3: TGTGCCAGCAGGATTGGGGGTGGCACTGAAGCTTTCTTT. This sequence encodes CASRIGGGTEAFF.

This clonotype was counted a single time. The chain links TRBV6-9 to TRBJ1-5; TRBD1 is a possible D gene (6 bases). The length of the CDR3 is 16 residues. Trimming shortened V by 0 bases and J by 8 bases, and 17 bases separated the two germline ends. Per the germline V gene, CDR1 is MNHGY and CDR2 is SVAAGI. The CDR3 loop reads CASSYSGTRRGKPQHF. CDR3 DNA: TGTGCCAGCAGTTATTCCGGGACACGGCGAGGGAAGCCCCAGCATTTT.

A few counts support this clonotype. The junction shows a germline mismatch at one end, possibly a read error. This sequence joins TRBV18 and TRBJ2-1; D not resolved. Germline CDR1 reads KGHSH; CDR2 reads LQKENI. The CDR3 loop spans 13 amino acids. The CDR3 loop reads CASSPGSDNEQFF. The CDR3 DNA is TGTGCCAGCTCACCAGGCTCCGACAATGAGCAGTTCTTC.

The chain has TRBV20-1 and TRBJ2-7; 11 bases line up with TRBD2. CDR1 and CDR2 (germline): DFQATT, SNEGSKA (reference sequence). This CDR3 spans 13 amino acids. V was clipped by 5 bases and J by 6 bases; unmatched bases: 6. CDR3 bases: TGCAGTGCTGTGACTAGCGGGACCCTCGAGCAGTACGTC. Translated: CSAVTSGTLEQYV.

The sample holds a few counts of this clonotype. The chain has TRBV23-1 and TRBJ2-1; D remains unclear. Being an ORF, TRBV23-1 has a function that is uncertain. Deletions cut 4 bases from V and 3 bases from J, with 16 bases between. CDR3 length: 16 amino acids. CDR3 protein: CASSPRRTKGYNEQFF. Written as DNA, the CDR3 is TGCGCCAGCAGTCCCCGAAGGACGAAGGGCTACAATGAGCAGTTCTTC.

The V gene is TRBV27, the J gene TRBJ1-1; possibly TRBD1 for D (5 bases). The germline V and J ends were trimmed by 6 bases and 0 bases, with 14 bases remaining between them. Per germline, CDR1 MNHEY and CDR2 SMNVEV (reference sequence). CDR3 length equals 15 residues. CDR3 protein: CASRKGRIMNTEAFF. The CDR3 bases are TGTGCCAGCAGAAAGGGACGGATTATGAACACTGAAGCTTTCTTT.

V gene TRBV29-1 combines with J gene TRBJ2-1, with 9 bases lining up with TRBD2. Germline V CDR1 and CDR2: SQVTM, ANQGSEA. This CDR3 has 12 amino acids. V lost 6 bases to trimming and J lost 9 bases; unmatched junction nucleotides: 6. The CDR3 loop is CSVVAGVSEQFF. Written as DNA, the CDR3 is TGCAGCGTGGTAGCGGGAGTCAGTGAGCAGTTCTTC.

This chain links TRBV11-2 with TRBJ2-7; D perhaps matches TRBD2 (5 bases). V was pared by 5 bases and J by 5 bases, with 19 bases between. CDR3 length equals 15 residues. Per germline, CDR1 SGHAT and CDR2 FQNNGV. CDR3 sequence: CASSGSDYAENEQYV. DNA of the CDR3: TGTGCCAGCAGCGGATCCGACTACGCGGAGAACGAGCAGTACGTC.

The rearrangement uses TRBV7-2 and TRBJ2-1, with 11 bases that match TRBD2. The CDR3 extends over 17 amino acids. The germline CDR1 and CDR2 sequences are SGHTA and FQGNSA. V shed 5 bases and J 5 bases; nucleotides not matched to a gene: 11. This CDR3 reads CASSTGASGRFNNEQFF. The CDR3 coding sequence is TGTGCCAGCAGCACCGGAGCTAGCGGGAGGTTCAACAATGAGCAGTTCTTC.

The chain carries TRBV7-2 and TRBJ2-2; D possibly corresponds to TRBD2 (7 bases). This CDR3 has 14 amino acids. Germline CDR1 SGHTA, CDR2 FQGNSA. Trimming left V 8 bases short and J 7 bases short, with 17 bases between. The chain's CDR3 is CASLLTGGLGELFF. CDR3 sequence (DNA): TGTGCCAGCCTGTTAACCGGGGGGCTCGGGGAGCTGTTTTTT.

This clonotype was recorded a few times. The rearrangement uses TRBV10-2 and TRBJ2-7, with 8 bases lining up with TRBD2. This CDR3 is built from 16 residues. V lost 1 base and J lost 1; bases outside the gene matches: 6. The V gene's germline CDR1 is WSHSY and CDR2 SAAADI. The CDR3 loop is CASSEYLTSGSYEQYF. For the CDR3, the DNA is TGCGCCAGCAGTGAGTATTTAACTAGCGGATCCTACGAGCAGTACTTC.

The gene calls are TRBV14 and TRBJ2-7; 14 bases align to TRBD2. Germline trimming cut 1 base from V and 3 bases from J; bases unmatched to any gene: 5. The CDR3 runs 17 residues. Germline values: CDR1 SGHDN, CDR2 FVKESK. The CDR3 bases are TGTGCCAGCAGCCAAGGGGGACTAGCGGGAGCCTTCTACGAGCAGTACTTC. As protein: CASSQGGLAGAFYEQYF.

This clonotype was observed a handful of times. This chain connects TRBV28 to TRBJ1-1; unclear D gene. The CDR3 contains 13 residues. Trimming pared 3 bases from V and 5 bases from J, leaving 10 bases between. Germline CDR1 and CDR2: MDHEN and SYDVKM. CDR3 DNA sequence: TGTGCCAGCAGTTTTTTAGTAGGAACTGAAGCTTTCTTT. Its protein is CASSFLVGTEAFF.

Many counts were recorded for this clonotype. The V call is TRBV6-1, the J call TRBJ2-1; D might be TRBD2 (6 bases). Trimming pared 6 bases from V and 11 bases from J, leaving 23 bases between. The germline V gene has CDR1 MNHNS and CDR2 SASEGT. The CDR3 has 15 residues. CDR3 region: CASREWGGRSRKQFF. Here the CDR3 DNA reads TGTGCCAGCAGGGAATGGGGAGGACGGAGTAGAAAGCAGTTCTTC.

This sequence joins TRBV7-6 and TRBJ1-6, with TRBD1 matching over 8 bases. After removal of 2 bases from V and 9 bases from J, the junction contained 15 bases not matched to a gene. Germline-derived CDR1 and CDR2 are SGHVS and FNYEAQ. The CDR3 is 18 amino acids. The CDR3 DNA follows: TGTGCCAGCAGCTTAAGTGCCCCCCGACAGGGGCTTCGTTCACCCCTCCACTTT. Amino acids: CASSLSAPRQGLRSPLHF.

This rearrangement joins TRBV27 to TRBJ2-7; 11 positions agree with TRBD2. The V segment lost 4 bases and the J segment 7 bases; nucleotides outside the gene matches: 9. This CDR3 spans 15 amino acids. Germline assignment: CDR1 MNHEY and CDR2 SMNVEV (reference sequence). The CDR3 bases are TGTGCCAGCAGTTCCGTTAGCGGGAGGGCGGGAGAGCAGTACTTC. Residues: CASSSVSGRAGEQYF.

This clonotype was detected a few times. The chain has TRBV19 and TRBJ2-1; 7 bases match TRBD1. The V and J ends lost 2 bases and 2 bases, in that order; junction bases with no gene match: 12. The CDR3 loop spans 18 amino acids. Germline CDR1 reads LNHDA; CDR2 reads SQIVND (reference sequence). As DNA, the CDR3 is TGTGCCAGTAGTATACGGACAGGCGCCCGTAGTACCTACAATGAGCAGTTCTTC. It yields the protein CASSIRTGARSTYNEQFF.

This clonotype appeared many times. This sequence joins TRBV7-2 and TRBJ2-5; a weak D match, TRBD1 (5 bases). Germline V gives CDR1 SGHTA, CDR2 FQGNSA. Between the trimmed V and J ends, which lost 0 bases and 5 bases, there was a span of 10 bases. The CDR3 is 14 residues long. The CDR3 is CASSLAGARETQYF. The CDR3 DNA follows: TGTGCCAGCAGCTTAGCAGGGGCTCGGGAGACCCAGTACTTC.

This clonotype was detected a few times. This chain uses TRBV12-3 or TRBV12-4 with TRBJ2-5, with unresolved D. The V and J ends lost 3 bases and 4 bases respectively, with 27 bases between them. The CDR3 covers 19 residues. The CDR3 nucleotides read TGTGCCAGCAGTTTTTTTGACGGTGGGCCGGTTGGGCTGTTAGAGACCCAGTACTTC. This sequence encodes CASSFFDGGPVGLLETQYF.

The chain carries TRBV11-2 and TRBJ2-4; no clear D gene. The V and J ends lost 6 bases and 0 bases respectively, with 12 bases between them. The germline V gene has CDR1 SGHAT and CDR2 FQNNGV. The CDR3 runs 15 residues. The CDR3 sequence is CASRGRLLAKNIQYF. The CDR3 DNA follows: TGTGCCAGCAGAGGACGGCTGCTAGCCAAAAACATTCAGTACTTC.

This clonotype appeared a few times. J is TRBJ2-5 and V is TRBV20-1, with 8 bases fitting TRBD1. Germline trimming cut 7 bases from V and 3 bases from J; bases unmatched to any gene: 7. This CDR3 spans 13 amino acids. CDR1 and CDR2 (germline): DFQATT, SNEGSKA (reference sequence). The CDR3 loop reads CSVGQGGEETQYF. For the CDR3, the DNA is TGCAGTGTTGGACAGGGCGGTGAAGAGACCCAGTACTTC.